The source of this TCR beta chain is a study of regulatory T cells in long-lasting Graves disease. The study, taken as a whole, reports: Under persistent disease, TRBV28, TRBJ1-2 and TRBJ2-5 were used preferentially. Patients with persistent disease shared some 2,900 public clonotypes, outpacing the 900 to 1,000 shared by new patients.

This clonotype was counted ten times or more. As yet, its antigen is unknown. Compared with germline, one end of the junction differs, possibly owing to a read error. Researchers made TCR beta libraries by using iRepertoire HTBI primers and running Arm-PCR on CDR3 regions. TCRdb reprocessed the multiplex PCR reads via MiXCR and lists one record per CDR3 protein. The sample holds approximately 440,000 distinct CDR3 sequences, about a sixth seen once. Germline CDR1 reads SGHAT; CDR2 reads FQNNGV. The CDR3 runs 12 residues. The time point is: newly diagnosed GD, antithyroid drugs for less than 3 months. RNA isolated from PBMCs was used to make the TCR library. These records were also assigned to another study, of T cells in Graves' hyperthyroidism and ophthalmopathy. Turning to that study: The study used the HTBI primer set for a first-round RT-PCR of the TCR CDR3.

Sequenced here: peripheral blood mononuclear cells (PBMCs), sampled at new diagnosis, from a patient treated with antithyroid drugs. This clonotype originated in a man aged 35 to 55 with Graves disease. The chain carries TRBV11-2 and TRBJ1-2; possible D gene TRBD1, 5 bases. CDR3 region: CATSQGVAGPIF. CDR3 nucleotides: TGTGCCACATCCCAGGGTGTGGCAGGGCCGATATTC.